A single TCR beta chain is shown here with its context. These data originate in a study of blood T cell repertoires in COVID-19. Study as a whole: Specimens from acute and convalescent COVID-19 originated in the United States, Italy and Spain. T cells, B-cell-depleted T cells, or PBMCs provided the cDNA or gDNA that served as material.

Germline V gives CDR1 ENHRY, CDR2 SYGVKD. V shed 4 bases and J 3 bases; nucleotides not matched to a gene: 4. The CDR3 runs to 15 residues. Authors' methods: Amplification from reference gene primers served as the basis for estimated nucleated cell counts. The assay was immunoSEQ multiplex PCR, and TCRdb's table has in-frame clones only and misses some. V, J and clone size derive from that table, while D and trimming were established from the DNA sequence. The data contain 120,000 to 150,000 clones, approximately 88% of them singletons. The chain is built from TRBV10-3 and TRBJ2-3; TRBD2 matches at 10 bases. This TCR was sampled from a human donor in a cohort sampled during active COVID-19. The sequenced sample consisted of peripheral blood. CDR3: CAISGSGGWTDTQYF. In nucleotides, the CDR3 is TGTGCCATCAGTGGTAGCGGGGGGTGGACAGATACGCAGTATTTT.